The present T cell receptor beta chain was sequenced within a study of blood T cell repertoires in COVID-19. About the study: Donors in the United States, Italy and Spain gave samples during acute or convalescent COVID-19. The analysed material was cDNA or gDNA that came from T cells, B-cell-depleted T cells, or PBMCs.

In the original analysis: Estimates of nucleated cell counts were drawn from the amplification of reference gene primers. Profiled with immunoSEQ multiplex PCR; TCRdb holds only in-frame clones, not every one. The D gene and trimming were derived from the DNA, and the V and J assignments and clone size from that table. The data contain around 200,000 clones, about 89% of them singletons. CDR1 and CDR2 (germline): LGHDT, YNNKEL (reference sequence). Trimming cost V 4 bases and J 2 bases; bases outside gene matches: 4. This CDR3 region has 15 residues. This clonotype originated in a man aged 40-49 years with acute or convalescent COVID-19. The sequencing sample was made of peripheral blood. The V call is TRBV3-1 (or the pseudogene TRBV3-2), the J call TRBJ2-3; 9 bases are shared with TRBD2. CDR3 protein: CASSPSGVLTDTQYF. The CDR3 region has the DNA TGTGCCAGCAGCCCTAGCGGGGTACTCACAGATACGCAGTATTTT.